This is a list of T cell receptor beta chains from one sample in a study of regulatory T cells in long-lasting Graves disease. Each CDR3 protein is one row after TCRdb ran MiXCR on the multiplex PCR reads. Of about 310,000 distinct CDR3 sequences listed, 18% are singletons. Sample: peripheral blood mononuclear cells (PBMCs), taken at new diagnosis, from a patient treated with antithyroid drugs. All receptors derive from a female donor with Graves disease. Both conserved end residues are part of each CDR3. The D gene is left open where the match is weak. Some rows have no size entry. The others give once, few or many, or a class for an expanded clone.

len	d_gene	abundance	v_gene	j_gene	CDR3nt	CDR3aa
16	.	many	TRBV6-1	TRBJ1-2	TGTGCCAGCAGTGACACGGGAAGATTGTTGAACTATGGCTACACCTTC	CASSDTGRLLNYGYTF
16	TRBD2	many	TRBV5-1	TRBJ2-3	TGCGCCAGCAGCTTGGTTGCGGGGGTAAACACAGATACGCAGTATTTT	CASSLVAGVNTDTQYF
18	TRBD2	many	TRBV5-5	TRBJ2-7	TGTGCCAGCAGCCATCATGGAACTAGCGGGGTGAGCTCCTACGAGCAGTACTTC	CASSHHGTSGVSSYEQYF
14	.	many	TRBV9	TRBJ1-4	TGTGCCAGCAGCGTAGATGCAACTAATGAAAAACTGTTTTTT	CASSVDATNEKLFF
15	.	.	TRBV19	TRBJ1-2	TGTGCCAGTAGTATAGATCTATTGACAGGTTATGGCTACACCTTC	CASSIDLLTGYGYTF
13	.	.	TRBV5-8	TRBJ2-7	TGTGCCAGCGACGACCGCAACTCCTACGAGCAGTACTTC	CASDDRNSYEQYF
17	TRBD1	.	TRBV12-5	TRBJ2-1	TGTGCTAGTGGTTTGGTACAGGGGGCCTATATCTACAATGAGCAGTTCTTC	CASGLVQGAYIYNEQFF
12	.	many	TRBV12-3/TRBV12-4	TRBJ2-5	TGTGCCAGCAGTATCAGGAAGGAGACCCAGTACTTC	CASSIRKETQYF
16	.	many	TRBV9	TRBJ2-1	TGTGCCAGCAGCGTAGCTCAACGGACTACCTACAATGAGCAGTTCTTC	CASSVAQRTTYNEQFF
14	.	.	TRBV7-2	TRBJ1-1	TGTGCCAGCAGCTTACATTCCGGTAGGACTGAAGCTTTCTTT	CASSLHSGRTEAFF
16	.	few	TRBV10-2	TRBJ1-5	TGCGCCAGCAGTGACCACGGGACACTGAGCAATCAGCCCCAGCATTTT	CASSDHGTLSNQPQHF
14	.	many	TRBV20-1	TRBJ2-3	TGCAGTGCTAGAGATACAGATTCCACAGATACGCAGTATTTT	CSARDTDSTDTQYF
14	.	.	TRBV28	TRBJ1-5	TGTGCCAGCAGTTTATGGTCGGTGAATCAGCCCCAGCATTTT	CASSLWSVNQPQHF
14	.	many	TRBV2	TRBJ2-4	TGTGCCAGCAGTGGCCATGAGGGACATCAAGTTTCTGACTTC	CASSGHEGHQVSDF
11	.	many	TRBV20-1	TRBJ2-7	TGCAGTGCTCGCACAGGGTGGCGGCAGTACTTC	CSARTGWRQYF
14	TRBD2	many	TRBV6-1	TRBJ2-1	TGTGCCAGCAGTGTAGCGGGATCCGTCAATGAGCAGTTCTTC	CASSVAGSVNEQFF
14	.	many	TRBV20-1	TRBJ1-1	TGCAGTGCTAGGATGGGGCAGGTGAACACTGAAGCTTTCTTT	CSARMGQVNTEAFF
15	.	few	TRBV3-1	TRBJ2-3	TGTGCCAGCAGCCAAGGTTTCGGTTTCACAGATACGCAGTATTTT	CASSQGFGFTDTQYF
13	.	many	TRBV6-1	TRBJ1-1	TGTGCCAGCAGTACCCAGGGGCCCACTGAAGCTTTCTTT	CASSTQGPTEAFF
15	.	many	TRBV20-1	TRBJ2-1	TGCAGTGCTAGAGGTCGAGTATTCTCCTACAATGAGCAGTTCTTC	CSARGRVFSYNEQFF
18	TRBD1	many	TRBV5-1	TRBJ1-1	TGCGCCAGCAGCTGGAAGGAGGACAGGGGGGGCATGAACACTGAAGCTTTCTTT	CASSWKEDRGGMNTEAFF
19	TRBD2	.	TRBV5-4	TRBJ2-1	TGTGCCAGCAGCCCCACCCCCCCCTTACTAGCGGGAGACCACAATGAGCAGTTCTTC	CASSPTPPLLAGDHNEQFF
16	TRBD2	many	TRBV28	TRBJ2-3	TGTGCCAGCAGCCACACTAGCGGGAGACGAACAGATACGCAGTATTTT	CASSHTSGRRTDTQYF
15	TRBD1	few	TRBV19	TRBJ1-2	TGTGCCAGTAGTGCATACCGGGACAGTCCCTATGGCTACACCTTC	CASSAYRDSPYGYTF